The subject of this entry is one T cell receptor (beta chain). Its antigen is not identified. This specimen belongs to a study of vaccination and CD4 T cells after COVID-19. Across the whole study: No peptide, an HIV-1 Nef pool, or a CEFX pool was what each control culture received.

The Oncomine TCR Beta short-read assay sequenced DNA from cultured CD4+ T cells. MiXCR was run by TCRdb on the PCR reads, yielding one entry per CDR3 protein. The top ten clones hold approximately 4.7% of a sample with about 17,000 distinct CDR3 sequences, approximately 59% of them seen once. This sample's treatment: approximately 10-day PBMC culture with coronavirus spike peptide pools or control peptides (ViraFEST assay). IL-2 (around 9 IU/ml) and peptide pools (10 ug/ml) were added to cultures of approximately 2.2 million PBMCs per well. The CDR3 sequence is 14 residues long. The V end lost 3 bases, the J end lost 1 base, and 10 bases lay between the germline ends. CDR1 SGHVS and CDR2 FNYEAQ come from the germline V gene.

Sequenced material: CD4+ T cells from blood, cultured in vitro, taken after SARS-CoV-2 vaccination. V is TRBV7-6 and J is TRBJ2-7; tentatively, D is TRBD2 (6 bases). The sequence came from a human donor who had recovered from COVID-19. This CDR3 reads CASSFWDLSYEQYF. CDR3 DNA: TGTGCCAGCAGCTTCTGGGACTTGTCCTACGAGCAGTACTTC.